Below are 20 T cell receptor beta chains sequenced from a single sample in a study of T cells in Graves' hyperthyroidism and ophthalmopathy. The TCR beta CDR3 regions underwent amplification using RNA transcripts as the source. The study used the HTBI primer set for a first-round RT-PCR of the TCR CDR3. TCRdb independently ran MiXCR on the multiplex PCR reads; one entry per CDR3 protein. The profile shows about 530,000 distinct CDR3 sequences, approximately 17% of them singletons. Sequenced material: blood. The source is a woman aged 18 to 35 with Graves' ophthalmopathy.

The V call is TRBV3-1, the J call TRBJ1-1; 7 bases map to TRBD1. Germline CDR1 and CDR2: LGHDT and YNNKEL (reference sequence). CDR3 length equals 16 residues. The junction had 11 bases not matched to a gene; V was cut back by 2 bases and J by 5 bases. The CDR3 here is CASSQRTLSGGTEAFF. The CDR3 region has the DNA TGTGCCAGCAGCCAACGGACCCTGTCAGGGGGAACTGAAGCTTTCTTT.

This clonotype was found a few times. CDR3 residues: CASSGSRYEQYF. CDR3 bases: TGTGCCAGCAGTGGAAGCAGGTACGAGCAGTACTTC. The V and J genes are TRBV2 and TRBJ2-7, with D unclear. This CDR3 is 12 amino acids long. Trimming shortened V by 4 bases and J by 4 bases, and 8 bases separated the two germline ends. Looked up from germline, CDR1 is SNHLY and CDR2 is FYNNEI.

This clonotype was counted between two and nine times. This chain uses TRBV20-1 with TRBJ1-6; D is ambiguous. CDR1 is DFQATT and CDR2 is SNEGSKA in the germline V gene (reference sequence). This CDR3 has 13 amino acids. V was pared by 3 bases and J by 10 bases, with 13 bases between. The CDR3 DNA is TGCAGTGCTAGTTTAACAGTTGGATCACCCCTCCACTTT. This translates into CSASLTVGSPLHF.

In this sample, this clonotype turned up many times. The chain couples TRBV4-2 to TRBJ2-7; 7 nucleotides align to TRBD1. Per germline, CDR1 LGHNA and CDR2 YNFKEQ. Trimming removed 6 bases from V and 1 base from J; junction bases left unmatched: 9. The CDR3 sequence is 15 residues long. In nucleotides, the CDR3 is TGTGCCAGCAGTCCAATCCTGGGACAGTCCTACGAGCAGTACTTC. Its protein is CASSPILGQSYEQYF.

Details on this clonotype: This may arise from a read error, as a much more abundant clone is one base away. The genes are TRBV5-8 and TRBJ1-1, with D possibly being TRBD1 (5 bases). Germline V lookup: CDR1 SGHTS, CDR2 YDEGEE. CDR3 length: 15 residues. Trimming pared 3 bases from V and 1 base from J, leaving 13 bases between. The CDR3 DNA reads TGTGCCAGCAGCTGGCAGGGAGTACAGAACACTGAAGCTTTCTTT. The encoded protein is CASSWQGVQNTEAFF.

This clonotype was counted ten times or more. The chain combines TRBV7-9 with TRBJ1-2; D is unresolved. This CDR3 spans 14 amino acids. CDR1 is SEHNR and CDR2 is FQNEAQ in the germline V gene (reference sequence). Trimming pared 1 base from V and 8 bases from J, leaving 14 bases between. CDR3 DNA: TGTGCCAGCAGCTTAGGGACCGAGGATCGGGGCTACACCTTC. It codes for CASSLGTEDRGYTF.

This clonotype came up many times. CDR3 bases: TGTGCCAGCAGTTACCCCGGGACAGGGGGTCGAGCTTTCTTT. Protein product: CASSYPGTGGRAFF. The chain uses TRBV6-6 and TRBJ1-1; 11 bases agree with TRBD1. Germline CDR1 and CDR2: MNHNY and SVGAGI (reference sequence). The V and J ends lost 2 bases and 10 bases, in that order; junction bases with no gene match: 6. There are 14 residues in the CDR3.

As concerns this clonotype: At one boundary the junction diverges from the germline segment, which might be a read error. This chain links TRBV5-6 with TRBJ1-1; no reliable D call. This CDR3 has 15 residues. Germline lookup yields CDR1 SGHDT and CDR2 YYEEEE. This CDR3 reads CAGSPPTSLNTEAFF. CDR3 DNA sequence: TGTGCCGGCAGCCCGCCTACTTCACTGAACACTGAAGCTTTCTTT.

The rearrangement uses TRBV19 and TRBJ2-1, with 9 bases aligning to TRBD2. The germline gives CDR1 LNHDA, CDR2 SQIVND (reference sequence). V gave up 2 bases and J gave up 5 bases; unmatched junction bases: 1. The CDR3 is 14 amino acids. The CDR3 nucleotides are TGTGCCAGTAGTATACTAGCGGGAAACAATGAGCAGTTCTTC. Translation: CASSILAGNNEQFF.

The sample holds many counts of this clonotype. V gene TRBV28 combines with J gene TRBJ2-5; 10 bases fit TRBD2. Unmatched junction bases numbered 8, after V lost 4 bases and J lost 0 bases. The germline CDR1 and CDR2 sequences are MDHEN and SYDVKM. This CDR3 is 17 amino acids long. CDR3 sequence: CASSSRTSGTYQETQYF. The CDR3 DNA reads as TGTGCCAGCAGTTCGAGAACTAGCGGGACGTACCAAGAGACCCAGTACTTC.

The CDR3 region has the DNA TGTGCCAGCAGCTTCAGTGAGGAGTACGAGCAGTACTTC. Its translation is CASSFSEEYEQYF. The chain is built from TRBV7-3 and TRBJ2-7; D is undetermined. Germline values: CDR1 SGHTA, CDR2 FQGTGA. This CDR3 has 13 residues. The V gene lost 3 bases and the J gene lost 4 bases, with 10 bases spanning the gap.

At least ten counts were recorded for this clonotype. The rearrangement joins TRBV7-6 to TRBJ2-7; perhaps TRBD2 as D (6 bases). CDR1 and CDR2 (germline): SGHVS, FNYEAQ. The CDR3 loop spans 14 amino acids. Trimming removed 3 bases from V and 5 bases from J, with 14 bases in between. Here the CDR3 reads CASSLGGEGNEQYF. CDR3 sequence (DNA): TGTGCCAGCAGCTTGGGGGGAGAGGGGAACGAGCAGTACTTC.

The table lists this clonotype with many counts. V and J are TRBV28 and TRBJ1-4; D may be TRBD1 (6 bases). Trimming removed 3 bases from V and 0 bases from J, with 11 bases in between. CDR1 and CDR2 (germline): MDHEN, SYDVKM. CDR3 length: 16 residues. CDR3 protein: CASSFGQTSTNEKLFF. In DNA form, the CDR3 reads TGTGCCAGCAGTTTTGGACAGACCTCAACTAATGAAAAACTGTTTTTT.

The genes are TRBV3-1 and TRBJ1-6; 9 nucleotides agree with TRBD1. The CDR3 is 16 residues long. With V trimmed by 3 bases and J by 6 bases, 6 bases remained unmatched. Per the germline V gene, CDR1 is LGHDT and CDR2 is YNNKEL (reference sequence). For the CDR3, the DNA is TGTGCCAGCAGCCACCGGACAGGGGCGGGTAATTCACCCCTCCACTTT. This encodes CASSHRTGAGNSPLHF.

This clonotype was counted ten times or more. In DNA, the CDR3 is TGTGCCAGCAGCCAACGGGCCGGAGGCTACAATGAGCAGTTCTTC. Amino acids: CASSQRAGGYNEQFF. The chain has TRBV4-2 and TRBJ2-1; D might be TRBD2 (5 bases). The CDR3 sequence is 15 residues long. Germline V gene lookup returns CDR1 LGHNA and CDR2 YNFKEQ. Trimming stripped 2 bases from V and 3 bases from J, with 11 bases between.

This clonotype was seen more than once but under ten times. The V gene is TRBV4-2, the J gene TRBJ2-7, with 12 bases aligning to TRBD2. The CDR3 loop spans 15 amino acids. The J segment lost 3 bases and the V segment lost 0 bases, leaving 0 bases of the junction unmatched. Germline-derived CDR1 and CDR2 are LGHNA and YNFKEQ. The CDR3 region has the DNA TGTGCCAGCAGCCAAGAACTAGCGGGGGGCTACGAGCAGTACTTC. Its protein is CASSQELAGGYEQYF.

This clonotype was recorded many times. The chain carries TRBV11-1 and TRBJ2-2, with TRBD2 identical over 14 bases. This CDR3 is built from 17 residues. Germline loops: CDR1 SGHAT, CDR2 FQDESV (reference sequence). V dropped 5 bases and J dropped 2; count of bases not matched to a gene: 4. The CDR3 protein is CASSKGLAGGNTGELFF. Written as DNA, the CDR3 is TGTGCCAGCAGCAAAGGACTAGCGGGAGGTAACACCGGGGAGCTGTTTTTT.

The rearrangement uses TRBV28 and TRBJ1-1; weak D call: TRBD1 (5 bases). The length of the CDR3 is 16 residues. In germline, CDR1 is MDHEN, CDR2 SYDVKM. V was pared by 2 bases and J by 6 bases, with 19 bases between. The CDR3 protein is CASSLVGPTGGAEAFF. The DNA of the CDR3 is TGTGCCAGCAGTTTAGTAGGGCCGACCGGGGGGGCTGAAGCTTTCTTT.

The chain carries TRBV6-5 and TRBJ2-6; D not resolved. CDR1 and CDR2 from the germline V gene are MNHEY and SVGAGI. The CDR3 is 15 amino acids. The V gene lost 4 bases and the J gene lost 3 bases, with 10 bases spanning the gap. For the CDR3, the DNA is TGTGCCAGCAGTTCCCAACTCCTTGGGGCCAACGTCCTGACTTTC. Amino acids: CASSSQLLGANVLTF.

This clonotype occurred many times. The V call is TRBV13, the J call TRBJ2-5; perhaps TRBD2 as D (5 bases). Trimming left V 6 bases short and J 5 bases short, with 19 bases between. The CDR3 length is 15 residues. Germline CDR1 PRHDT, CDR2 FYEKMQ (reference sequence). The DNA for the CDR3 is TGTGCCAGCAGACGACGAGGGTCGAGGTGGGAGACCCAGTACTTC. Protein sequence: CASRRRGSRWETQYF.